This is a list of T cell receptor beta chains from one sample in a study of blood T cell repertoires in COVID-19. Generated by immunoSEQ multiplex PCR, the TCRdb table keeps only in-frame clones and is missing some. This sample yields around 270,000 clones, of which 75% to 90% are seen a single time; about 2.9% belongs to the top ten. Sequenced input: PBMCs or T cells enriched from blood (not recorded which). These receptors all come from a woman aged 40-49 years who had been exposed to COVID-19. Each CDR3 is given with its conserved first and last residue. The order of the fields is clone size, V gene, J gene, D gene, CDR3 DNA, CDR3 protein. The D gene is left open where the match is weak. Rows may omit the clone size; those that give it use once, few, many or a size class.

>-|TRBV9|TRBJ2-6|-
TGTGCCAGCAGCGTATTAGGGGCTGGGGCCAACGTCCTGACTTTC
CASSVLGAGANVLTF
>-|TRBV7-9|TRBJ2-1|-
TGTGCCAGCAGCCGACAATCGAACAATGAGCAGTTCTTC
CASSRQSNNEQFF
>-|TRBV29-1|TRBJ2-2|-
TGCAGCGTGGAAAAACAGGGTGGTCTCCCCGGGGAGCTGTTTTTT
CSVEKQGGLPGELFF
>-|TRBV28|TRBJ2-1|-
TGTGCCAGCAGTCATTTCTCCATGAGCTCCTACAATGAGCAGTTCTTC
CASSHFSMSSYNEQFF
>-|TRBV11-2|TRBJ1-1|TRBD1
TGTGCCAGCAGCTCGACCAGGGGGCCGCGGAGCACTGAAGCTTTCTTT
CASSSTRGPRSTEAFF
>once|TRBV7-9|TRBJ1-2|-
TGTGCCAGCAGCTTCGCTGAGACAGGTCCCGGCTACACCTTC
CASSFAETGPGYTF
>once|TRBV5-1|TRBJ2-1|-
TGTGCCAGCAGCCCAGCTTTTAGGCGGACCTACAATGAGCAGTTCTTC
CASSPAFRRTYNEQFF
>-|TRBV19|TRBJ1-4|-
TGTGCCAGTAGTATATTTGGGGAGGGTGAAAAACTGTTTTTT
CASSIFGEGEKLFF
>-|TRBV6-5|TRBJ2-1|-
TGTGCCAGCAGTTCCCCGAAGGGGATTAACTACAATGAGCAGTTCTTC
CASSSPKGINYNEQFF
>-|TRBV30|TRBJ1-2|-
TGTGCCTGGAGTGTGGAAGGAGTCGGCTATGGCTACACCTTC
CAWSVEGVGYGYTF
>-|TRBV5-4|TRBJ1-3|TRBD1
TGTGCCAGCAGCCCATCGACAGGGGCTGGAAACACCATATATTTT
CASSPSTGAGNTIYF
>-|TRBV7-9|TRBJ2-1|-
TGTGCCAGCCGGTATTGGCTAAATCTCAGGTCCTACAATGAGCAGTTCTTC
CASRYWLNLRSYNEQFF
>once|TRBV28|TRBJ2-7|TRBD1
TGTGCCAGCAGTTTGCTTTTCGCGGGACAGGTGGACGAGCAGTACTTC
CASSLLFAGQVDEQYF
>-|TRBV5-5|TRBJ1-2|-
TGTGCCAGCATTCCAGGGATTGCTAACTATGGCTACACCTTC
CASIPGIANYGYTF
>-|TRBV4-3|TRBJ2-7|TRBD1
TGCGCCAGCAGCCCTGGGACAGGGGCCTCCTACGAGCAGTACTTC
CASSPGTGASYEQYF
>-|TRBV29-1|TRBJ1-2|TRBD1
TGCAGCGTTGCCCCCTCAGGGGGCGGGTACTATGGCTACACCTTC
CSVAPSGGGYYGYTF
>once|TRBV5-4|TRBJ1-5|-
TGTGCCAGCAGCTTGATTCCAGACTCCAATCAGCCCCAGCATTTT
CASSLIPDSNQPQHF
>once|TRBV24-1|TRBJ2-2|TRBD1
TGTGCCACCGAAGGACAGGGGTATGTCGGGGAGCTGTTTTTT
CATEGQGYVGELFF
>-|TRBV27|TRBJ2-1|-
TGTGCCAGCACCTCCGACAGCCCGACCTCCTACAATGAGCAGTTCTTC
CASTSDSPTSYNEQFF
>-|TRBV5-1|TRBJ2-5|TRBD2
TGTGCCAGCAGCACCGGGACTAGCGGGAGGGCCCTCGGGGAGACCCAGTACTTC
CASSTGTSGRALGETQYF
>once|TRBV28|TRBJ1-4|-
TGTGCCAGCAGTTTATCAGGGTCGGGGGGCAGTGAAAAACTGTTTTTT
CASSLSGSGGSEKLFF
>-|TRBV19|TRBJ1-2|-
TGTGCCACGTACGGCAGGGTAGGATATGGCTACACCTTC
CATYGRVGYGYTF
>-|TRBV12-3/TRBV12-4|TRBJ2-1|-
TGTGCCAGCAGTTTAGCGGAGACGAGAGAGCAGTTCTTC
CASSLAETREQFF
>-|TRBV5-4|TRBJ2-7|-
TGTGCCAGCAGCTTATCCAGGCCAACCTACGAGCAGTACTTC
CASSLSRPTYEQYF
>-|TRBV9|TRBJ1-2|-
TGTGCCAGCAGCGTAGCTACAGGGAACTATGGCTACACCTTC
CASSVATGNYGYTF
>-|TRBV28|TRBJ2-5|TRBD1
TGTGCCAGCACGAACCGCTGGCAGGGACAGGGTCAAGAGACCCAGTACTTC
CASTNRWQGQGQETQYF
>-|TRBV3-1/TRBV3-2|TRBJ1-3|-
TGTGCCAGCAGCCAAGCTTTACAGGGACCCTCTGGAAACACCATATATTTT
CASSQALQGPSGNTIYF
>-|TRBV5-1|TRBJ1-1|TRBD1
TGTGCCAGCAGCTTGGTTCCCCCCGGGACAGGGTGGACTGAAGCTTTCTTT
CASSLVPPGTGWTEAFF
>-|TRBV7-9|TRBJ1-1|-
TGTGCCAGCAGCTTAGCCAGTATTGCTGAAGCTTTCTTT
CASSLASIAEAFF
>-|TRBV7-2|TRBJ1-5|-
TGTGCCAGCAGCTTAAATGGAGCACCCCAGCCCCAGCATTTT
CASSLNGAPQPQHF
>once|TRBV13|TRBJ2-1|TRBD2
TGTGCCAGCAGCTTGCTGCGGGAGAGTGCCGGGAATGAGCAGTTCTTC
CASSLLRESAGNEQFF
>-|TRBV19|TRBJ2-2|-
TGTGCCAGTGGACAAGGGGGGGCCGGGGAGCTGTTTTTT
CASGQGGAGELFF
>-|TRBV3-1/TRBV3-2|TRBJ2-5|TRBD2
TGTGCCAGCAGCCAGTTCAGGGAGGGGACCCAGTACTTC
CASSQFREGTQYF
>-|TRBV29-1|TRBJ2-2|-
TGCAGCGGACGGCAGGGGAACACCGGGGAGCTGTTTTTT
CSGRQGNTGELFF
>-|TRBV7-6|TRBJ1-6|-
TGTGCCAGCAGCCCAGAGACAGGATACTCTAATTCACCCCTCCACTTT
CASSPETGYSNSPLHF
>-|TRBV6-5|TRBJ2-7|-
TGTGCCAGCGGAGGCGGGTCTCTCTACGAGCAGTACTTC
CASGGGSLYEQYF
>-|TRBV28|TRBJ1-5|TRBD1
TGTGCCAGCAGACCCGGGACAGGGCTCAATCAGCCCCAGCATTTT
CASRPGTGLNQPQHF
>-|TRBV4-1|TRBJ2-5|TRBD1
TGCGCCAGCAGCCAAGAGCGGACAGGGGACGGGGTAGAGACCCAGTACTTC
CASSQERTGDGVETQYF
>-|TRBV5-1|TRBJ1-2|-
TGTGCCAGCAGCGCGCTCATTAGGGAGGACTATGGCTACACCTTC
CASSALIREDYGYTF
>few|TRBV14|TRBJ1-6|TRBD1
TGTGCCAGCAGCCCCCGGACAGGGACATCACCCCTCCACTTT
CASSPRTGTSPLHF
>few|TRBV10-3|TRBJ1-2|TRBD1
TGTGCCATCGCTACGAGACAGGGGGCAAACTATGGCTACACCTTC
CAIATRQGANYGYTF
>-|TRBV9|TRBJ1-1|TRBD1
TGTGCCAGCAGTATATTGGACAGGGTGAGCACTGAAGCTTTCTTT
CASSILDRVSTEAFF
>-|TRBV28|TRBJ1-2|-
TGTGCCAGCATAGCAAGCTATGGCTACACCTTC
CASIASYGYTF
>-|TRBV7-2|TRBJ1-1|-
TGTGCCAGCAGCTCGCCCTCTGGACAGATCACTGAAGCTTTCTTT
CASSSPSGQITEAFF
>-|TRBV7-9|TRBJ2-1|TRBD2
TGTGCCAGCAGCCGCCCGACCGGACTAGCGGGAGGCAATGAGCAGTTCTTC
CASSRPTGLAGGNEQFF
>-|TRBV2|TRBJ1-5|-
TGTGCCAGCAATCAGGGATTCAATCAGCCCCAGCATTTT
CASNQGFNQPQHF
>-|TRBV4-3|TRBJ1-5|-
TGCGCCAGCAGCCAAGATTACAGGCTTTATAGCAATCAGCCCCAGCATTTT
CASSQDYRLYSNQPQHF
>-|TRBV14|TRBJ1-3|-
TGTGCCAGCAGCCAAGGTCCGGGGGTCAGTGCGTTTGGAAACACCATATATTTT
CASSQGPGVSAFGNTIYF
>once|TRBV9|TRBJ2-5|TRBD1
TGTGCCAGCAGCGCAAGGACAGGGGCCTCCCAGGAGACCCAGTACTTC
CASSARTGASQETQYF
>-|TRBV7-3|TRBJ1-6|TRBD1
TGTGCCAGCAGCACGGACAGGGGAAATTCACCCCTCCACTTT
CASSTDRGNSPLHF
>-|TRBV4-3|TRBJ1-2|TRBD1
TGCGCCAGCAGCCAAGACCGACAGGGACCCTATGGCTACACCTTC
CASSQDRQGPYGYTF
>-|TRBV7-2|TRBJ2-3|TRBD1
TGTGCCGCTGGCCCAGGGGGCCCCACTAAAGATACGCAGTATTTT
CAAGPGGPTKDTQYF
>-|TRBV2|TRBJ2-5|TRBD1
TGTGCCAGCAACAACCTGAAGGACAGGGCCATGGAGACCCAGTACTTC
CASNNLKDRAMETQYF
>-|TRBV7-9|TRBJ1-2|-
TGTGCCAGCAGCTTAGGACAGGTTAACTATGGCTACACCTTC
CASSLGQVNYGYTF
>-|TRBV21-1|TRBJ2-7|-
TGTGCCAGAAGCCGGGACAGGGGCTACGAGCAGTACTTC
CARSRDRGYEQYF